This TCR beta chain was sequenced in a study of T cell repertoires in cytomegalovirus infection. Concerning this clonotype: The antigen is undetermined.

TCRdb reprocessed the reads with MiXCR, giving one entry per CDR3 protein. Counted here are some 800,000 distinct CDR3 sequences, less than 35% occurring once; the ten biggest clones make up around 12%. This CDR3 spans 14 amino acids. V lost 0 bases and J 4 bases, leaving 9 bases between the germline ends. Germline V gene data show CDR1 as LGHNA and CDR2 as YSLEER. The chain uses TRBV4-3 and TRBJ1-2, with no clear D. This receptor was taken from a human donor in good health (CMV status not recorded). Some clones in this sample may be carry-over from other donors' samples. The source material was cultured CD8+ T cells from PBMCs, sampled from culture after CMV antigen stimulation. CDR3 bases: TGCGCCAGCAGCCAAGAGCGGTCTTCCTATGGCTACACCTTC. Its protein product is CASSQERSSYGYTF.